The present T cell receptor beta chain was sequenced within a study of radiation and T cells in renal cell carcinoma. Indicated treatment: treatment-naive control, cytoreductive nephrectomy. Here immunoSEQ multiplex PCR was the method, and the copy in TCRdb shows in-frame clones only, minus some. The sample lists approximately 13,000 clones, 55% to 70% occurring once. V lost 7 bases, J lost 2 bases, and 16 bases lay in between. In germline, CDR1 is MNHEY, CDR2 SVGAGI. The CDR3 is made up of 15 amino acids. The chain couples TRBV6-5 to TRBJ2-3, with D possibly TRBD2 on 5 matching bases. This receptor was identified in a man in his fifties with renal cell carcinoma. Sequencing was performed on tumor tissue, taken from a patient whose treatment was nephrectomy without radiotherapy. The CDR3 sequence: CASTPSGKATDTQYF. The DNA of the CDR3 is TGTGCCAGCACACCCTCGGGGAAGGCCACAGATACGCAGTATTTT.